Reported below is one T cell receptor (beta chain). No antigen is known for it. As every portion of the isolated RNA was reverse transcribed, the sequencing read expressed TCRB transcripts. TCRdb's table, derived via immunoSEQ multiplex PCR, lists solely in-frame clones and lacks some. The sample includes more than 100,000 clones, 7% to 10% of them seen just once. These data originate in a study of beta chain features in type 1 diabetes. From germline, CDR1 is SGHDT and CDR2 YYEEEE. This CDR3 is 11 amino acids long. V was cut by 4 bases and J by 8 bases, with 9 bases left in between. Study-wide results and caveats: Patients and controls would be equally affected if PCR favored shorter templates. In these data, an HLA type influence on TCRB rearrangement remained unresolved. Type 1 diabetes patients showed a moderate but significant shortening of TCRB CDR3s in all four CD4+ subsets. Across patients, naive, central memory and Treg TCRB repertoires exhibited apparently greater similarity than was observed across healthy donors.

The purity of all sorted populations exceeded 95%. The sequence was collected from a man aged 25-45 years with type 1 diabetes. This sequence joins TRBV5-6 and TRBJ1-2; D remains unclear. Sequencing input: central memory CD4+ T cells from blood. DNA for the CDR3: TGTGCCAGCAGCCCAGGTTCGGGCTACACCTTC. This sequence encodes CASSPGSGYTF.